This T cell receptor (beta chain) was obtained from a study of blood T cell repertoires in COVID-19. Study overall: Acute and convalescent COVID-19 samples came from the United States, Italy and Spain. T cells, B-cell-depleted T cells, or PBMCs supplied cDNA or gDNA.

Trimming removed 0 bases from V and 1 base from J, with 16 bases in between. The CDR3 contains 16 residues. Germline CDR1 GTSNPN, CDR2 SVGIG (reference sequence). Repertoires were generated with immunoSEQ multiplex PCR, while TCRdb's copy carries only in-frame clones and drops some. The table includes 200,000 to 250,000 clones, about four fifths detected once. Sample: peripheral blood. The chain employs TRBV30 and TRBJ2-7, with a tentative D call TRBD1 (5 bases). The clonotype comes from a woman aged 35 to 49 with acute or convalescent COVID-19. Here the CDR3 reads CAWSVPSGYRSYEQYF. CDR3 nucleotides: TGTGCCTGGAGTGTACCATCAGGGTATCGGTCCTACGAGCAGTACTTC. The full variable domain, in which reference TRBV30 and TRBJ2-7 provide the parts outside the CDR3, is SQTIHQWPATLVQPVGSPLSLECTVEGTSNPNLYWYRQAAGRGLQLLFYSVGIGQISSEVPQNLSASRPQDRQFILSSKKLLLSDSGFYLCAWSVPSGYRSYEQYFGPGTRLTVT.